This T cell receptor beta chain is from a study of PD-1 blockade in classical Hodgkin lymphoma. Study-wide points: Differences between repertoires have undefined causes, possibly disease activity or prior therapy. At baseline, newly diagnosed patients reportedly showed less TCR diversity than healthy donors.

The time point denotes: newly diagnosed, previously untreated cHL patient sample. Researchers used magnetic negative selection to pull out pure CD4+ T cells from thawed PBMCs. Newly diagnosed classical Hodgkin lymphoma PBMCs, still untreated, provided the comparison samples. On this clone: Antigen specificity is unknown.

The method was immunoSEQ multiplex PCR; TCRdb's version includes in-frame clones alone and lacks a portion of them. This sample carries around 16,000 clones, about 86% of them seen once, and the ten largest clones take about 0.87%. This receptor was identified in a human donor with classical Hodgkin lymphoma. The specimen sequenced was CD4+ T cells from blood.

As DNA, the CDR3 is TGTGCCACCACTAGCGGGAGGTTCACAGATACGCAGTATTTT. Its translation is CATTSGRFTDTQYF. The chain has TRBV19 and TRBJ2-3, with 12 nucleotides matching TRBD2. CDR1 is LNHDA, CDR2 SQIVND, per germline (reference sequence). Germline trimming cut 10 bases from V and 2 bases from J; bases unmatched to any gene: 4. The length of the CDR3 is 14 residues.